This T cell receptor beta chain was captured by sequencing in a study of blood T cells in healthy people across ages. Primers used in a second PCR of roughly 7 to 12 cycles were a sample-barcoded 5' primer and a J-beta primer mix. TCRdb re-called the 5' RACE reads through MiXCR, storing one row per CDR3 protein. This table holds roughly 500,000 distinct CDR3 sequences, 25% to 30% found once. This CDR3 is built from 14 residues. Germline V gene sequence: CDR1 DFQATT, CDR2 SNEGSKA (reference sequence). Trimming took off 5 bases at V and 3 bases at J, with 16 bases between the two ends. The rearrangement joins TRBV20-1 to TRBJ1-1; weak D call: TRBD1 (5 bases). Sequencing was done on a sample of blood. The sequence was obtained from a woman in her 70s in good health. In DNA form, the CDR3 reads TGCAGTGCTGATACACCAGGGATTTACACTGAAGCTTTCTTT. Protein product: CSADTPGIYTEAFF.